A selection of T cell receptor beta chains follows, all from one sample in a study of blood T cell repertoires in COVID-19. Clones were read by immunoSEQ multiplex PCR, and TCRdb kept only the in-frame ones, dropping some. Here the sample spans a few hundred thousand clones, roughly 89% being singletons. The material sequenced was PBMCs or T cells enriched from blood (not recorded which). The receptors originated from a woman aged 30 to 39 who had recovered from COVID-19. Both conserved end residues are part of each CDR3. The order of the fields is J gene, V gene, CDR3 protein.

>TRBJ2-2|TRBV5-5
CASSLSRGSDTGELFF
>TRBJ2-1|TRBV4-1
CASSHVAGGILYNEQFF
>TRBJ2-7|TRBV7-9
CASSFEGLTGGYEQYF
>TRBJ2-1|TRBV19
CASTTGMGNREQFF
>TRBJ2-7|TRBV6-5
CASSPRVWTYEQYF
>TRBJ2-7|TRBV7-3
CASSFTGGIYEQYF
>TRBJ1-3|TRBV29-1
CSSTGGAESGNTIYF
>TRBJ2-2|TRBV6-2/TRBV6-3
CASSYRLAGVLSSGELFF
>TRBJ2-7|TRBV5-4
CASSNSGSPYEQYF
>TRBJ1-5|TRBV19
CASGSDRVGQPQHF
>TRBJ2-3|TRBV7-2
CASSSRQGLADTQYF
>TRBJ2-1|TRBV12-5
CASGPDRAEQFF
>TRBJ2-1|TRBV11-1
CASSLEGRNEQFF
>TRBJ2-2|TRBV11-3
CASSSGQNRNTGELFF
>TRBJ1-2|TRBV24-1
CATSETRTNYGYTF
>TRBJ1-2|TRBV28
CASSPGGRGLYGDTF
>TRBJ2-2|TRBV4-2
CASSLRGSYRELFF
>TRBJ2-2|TRBV18
CASSPAAGDNTGELFF
>TRBJ1-1|TRBV5-6
CASSSTVNTEAFF
>TRBJ1-1|TRBV3-1/TRBV3-2
CASSQAMGAAEAFF
>TRBJ2-1|TRBV30
CAWSVRGNEQFF
>TRBJ2-1|TRBV10-3
CAISESLRLAGNNEQFF
>TRBJ1-4|TRBV28
CASSLLQGHEKLFF
>TRBJ1-2|TRBV27
CATLPLGQPRDGYTF
>TRBJ1-2|TRBV28
CASSFGGSGTGTNYGYTF
>TRBJ1-2|TRBV12-3/TRBV12-4
CASGPREGRGYTF
>TRBJ1-6|TRBV10-3
CATAATAILRASPLHF
>TRBJ2-1|TRBV7-3
CASSLRTSGPNEQFF
>TRBJ1-1|TRBV28
CASSSEGWNTEAFF
>TRBJ2-7|TRBV4-3
CASSIDWGGSGRSSYEQYF
>TRBJ1-5|TRBV19
CASSWIREGRGKPQHF
>TRBJ1-2|TRBV7-3
CASSSHDADGYTF
>TRBJ2-7|TRBV7-2
CASSPSPFSSYEQYF
>TRBJ2-3|TRBV30
CAWSVGGRTDTQYF
>TRBJ2-1|TRBV5-4
CASSLAEAGALEQFF
>TRBJ2-5|TRBV15
CATSREAFQETQYF
>TRBJ1-3|TRBV5-4
CASSSGSSGNTIYF
>TRBJ1-1|TRBV28
CASSLFGQGASRNTEAFF
>TRBJ1-2|TRBV10-3
CAISAGTGSTFSYTF
>TRBJ1-2|TRBV28
CASRVPGPRYGYTF
>TRBJ1-5|TRBV28
CASSLPPRDTTRGGQPQHF
>TRBJ1-2|TRBV27
CASSLSGGGYYGYTF
>TRBJ1-2|TRBV9
CASSVPGAGGYTF
>TRBJ1-1|TRBV29-1
CSAGTGGNTEAFF
>TRBJ1-1|TRBV30
CAWRMGRMNTEAFF
>TRBJ1-6|TRBV27
CASSLWTDNSPLHF
>TRBJ1-4|TRBV30
CAYGPGQGREKLFF
>TRBJ2-1|TRBV9
CASSPPVSGRARANEQFF
>TRBJ1-1|TRBV4-3
CASSQGAQATPWDTEAFF
>TRBJ1-5|TRBV19
CASSARTGNSNQPQHF
>TRBJ1-1|TRBV19
CASTLGQGLNTEAFF
>TRBJ2-5|TRBV29-1
CSVDSGSQGETQYF
>TRBJ2-1|TRBV7-9
CASSLVSDEQFF